The next 15 T cell receptor beta chains were all read from a single sample in a study of spatial heterogeneity in lung cancer. TCRdb re-called the 5' RACE reads with MiXCR, one entry per CDR3 protein. The table lists 40,000 to 50,000 distinct CDR3 sequences, 7.5% to 8% of them singletons. Noted time point: sample taken at primary tumor resection. Unsorted tumor, nontumor lung tissue or cryopreserved PBMC supplied the whole RNA. The specimen was PBMCs, collected at surgery. The receptor source for this set is a female donor with early-stage non-small cell lung cancer.

This clonotype was detected many times. This chain connects TRBV7-2 to TRBJ1-3; TRBD1 matches 9 bases. The trim removed 4 bases at V and 0 bases at J, leaving 7 bases unmatched. This CDR3 has 17 residues. Germline V gene sequence: CDR1 SGHTA, CDR2 FQGNSA. CDR3 sequence: CASSSGTGLSSGNTIYF. The CDR3 nucleotides read TGTGCCAGCAGCTCTGGGACAGGGTTGAGCTCTGGAAACACCATATATTTT.

This clonotype has only a few counts. The CDR3, as DNA: TGCGCCAGCAGCCAAGATCGGCAGGGGCTAGCCAAAAACATTCAGTACTTC. It is translated as CASSQDRQGLAKNIQYF. The chain links TRBV4-3 to TRBJ2-4; D possibly corresponds to TRBD1 (6 bases). The V gene lost 0 bases and the J gene lost 0 bases, with 12 bases spanning the gap. Germline-derived CDR1 and CDR2 are LGHNA and YSLEER. The CDR3 contains 17 residues.

Many counts were recorded for this clonotype. The rearrangement joins TRBV19 to TRBJ2-1; 8 nucleotides agree with TRBD2. Trimming cost V 4 bases and J 5 bases; bases outside gene matches: 7. Germline-derived CDR1 and CDR2 are LNHDA and SQIVND (reference sequence). The CDR3 sequence is 15 residues long. This chain's CDR3 is CASSTRRGANNEQFF. DNA for the CDR3: TGTGCCAGTAGTACTAGGCGGGGGGCCAACAATGAGCAGTTCTTC.

The chain recombines TRBV20-1 with TRBJ1-6; weak D call: TRBD1 (6 bases). This CDR3 has 16 amino acids. The ends were cut back, 1 base at V and 4 bases at J, with 14 bases in the middle. Germline CDR1 is DFQATT and CDR2 is SNEGSKA (reference sequence). For the CDR3, the DNA is TGCAGTGCTAGAGTTTCCAATACAGGGTATAATTCACCCCTCCACTTT. This gives the protein CSARVSNTGYNSPLHF.

This clonotype has at least ten counts. V and J are TRBV6-6 and TRBJ2-1, with 12 bases identical to TRBD2. V lost 3 bases, J lost 9 bases, and 12 bases stayed unmatched. This CDR3 has 17 amino acids. Germline-derived CDR1 and CDR2 are MNHNY and SVGAGI (reference sequence). The CDR3 DNA sequence: TGTGCCAGCAGTTATCAGCTTCTAGCGGGGGGGCCATTTGAGCAGTTCTTC. Amino acid sequence: CASSYQLLAGGPFEQFF.

V usage is TRBV6-2 or TRBV6-3 and J usage is TRBJ2-1; D is undetermined. The CDR3 totals 13 residues. The germline V gene has CDR1 MNHEY and CDR2 SVGEGT. V dropped 4 bases and J dropped 4 bases, with 8 bases sitting between them. CDR3 sequence: CASSLTPYNEQFF. The CDR3 coding sequence is TGTGCCAGCAGTTTGACTCCATACAATGAGCAGTTCTTC.

This clonotype was counted ten times or more. The V and J genes are TRBV14 and TRBJ2-3; 9 bases agree with TRBD1. Germline V CDR1 and CDR2: SGHDN, FVKESK. There are 16 residues in the CDR3. The V gene end was trimmed by 4 bases and the J gene end by 3 bases; junction bases not matched to a gene: 8. CDR3 region: CASSLKGQGPTDTQYF. The CDR3 DNA sequence: TGTGCCAGCAGCCTCAAGGGACAGGGTCCGACAGATACGCAGTATTTT.

In this sample, this clonotype turned up many times. The chain has TRBV10-3 and TRBJ2-3; D might be TRBD1 (5 bases). V shed 10 bases and J shed 9 bases, with 14 bases lying between them. The CDR3 extends over 11 amino acids. Germline V gene lookup returns CDR1 ENHRY and CDR2 SYGVKD. CDR3 nucleotide sequence: TGTGCCAGCCTAGACAGTTCAACGCAGTATTTT. Protein sequence: CASLDSSTQYF.

This clonotype was counted a few times. This rearrangement joins TRBV5-5 to TRBJ2-5; TRBD2 matches at 12 bases. Trimming removed 1 base from V and 5 bases from J; junction bases left unmatched: 9. The germline CDR1 and CDR2 sequences are SGHKS and YYEKEE (reference sequence). The CDR3 consists of 17 residues. The CDR3, as DNA: TGTGCCAGCAGCTTGCGGCTAGCGGGGGGGCCGGGGGAGACCCAGTACTTC. This sequence encodes CASSLRLAGGPGETQYF.

This clonotype was detected many times. This chain joins TRBV6-5 and TRBJ2-1; TRBD2 might be the D (6 bases). The ends were cut back, 5 bases at V and 7 bases at J, with 9 bases in the middle. This CDR3 is 12 amino acids long. Germline CDR1 and CDR2: MNHEY and SVGAGI. The chain's CDR3 is CASSDRGNEQFF. The DNA of the CDR3 is TGTGCCAGCAGTGACCGGGGGAATGAGCAGTTCTTC.

The chain has TRBV20-1 and TRBJ1-2; D unresolved. The germline V and J ends were trimmed by 4 bases and 7 bases, with 16 bases remaining between them. Per the germline V gene, CDR1 is DFQATT and CDR2 is SNEGSKA (reference sequence). The CDR3 runs 13 residues. CDR3 in amino acids: CSAKVTPFGGYTF. The DNA for the CDR3 is TGCAGTGCTAAAGTGACCCCATTCGGTGGCTACACCTTC.

This clonotype showed up just a few times. The rearrangement joins TRBV28 to TRBJ1-1; D gene unclear. Trimming pared 5 bases from V and 6 bases from J, leaving 16 bases between. This CDR3 comprises 14 residues. Germline V gene lookup returns CDR1 MDHEN and CDR2 SYDVKM. The CDR3 DNA sequence: TGTGCCAGCAGTCCCCGGGAGGGTATCTCTGAAGCTTTCTTT. Translation: CASSPREGISEAFF.

This chain links TRBV29-1 with TRBJ2-7; the match to TRBD2 covers 12 bases. This CDR3 has 14 amino acids. V gave up 6 bases and J gave up 4 bases; unmatched junction bases: 7. The germline CDR1 and CDR2 sequences are SQVTM and ANQGSEA. CDR3 protein: CSVTLAGGTYEQYF. The CDR3 coding sequence is TGCAGCGTAACTCTAGCGGGGGGGACTTACGAGCAGTACTTC.

CDR3 residues: CASSLDGGASTDTQYF. For the CDR3, the DNA is TGTGCCAGCAGCTTGGACGGGGGGGCCAGCACAGATACGCAGTATTTT. This chain uses TRBV5-4 with TRBJ2-3; TRBD2 matches at 8 bases. The CDR3 spans 16 residues. Losses at the gene ends were 0 bases for V and 0 bases for J; bases not matched to a gene: 3. Germline-derived CDR1 and CDR2 are SGHNT and YYREEE (reference sequence).

This sequence joins TRBV19 and TRBJ1-5, with 8 bases matching TRBD1. The CDR3 is made up of 14 amino acids. Germline CDR1 is LNHDA and CDR2 is SQIVND (reference sequence). V gave up 5 bases and J gave up 4 bases; unmatched junction bases: 4. The chain's CDR3 is CASSGTGGNQPQHF. The CDR3 DNA sequence: TGTGCCAGTAGTGGGACAGGAGGGAATCAGCCCCAGCATTTT.